This T cell receptor (beta chain) was observed in a study of T cells after yellow fever vaccination. V lost 0 bases to trimming and J lost 1 base; unmatched junction nucleotides: 3. Germline loops: CDR1 SGHRS, CDR2 YFSETQ. The CDR3 contains 17 residues. In its sample, this clonotype was seen many times. MiXCR was run by TCRdb on the 5' RACE reads, yielding one entry per CDR3 protein. The sample consists of approximately 34,000 distinct CDR3 sequences, about 10% of them appearing once. The chain employs TRBV5-1 and TRBJ2-5; 13 bases are a match to TRBD2. The clonotype originates from a man between 18 and 35 years old who received the YFV17D yellow fever vaccine. Sequenced here: PBMCs, either bulk or a sorted T-cell subset (CD4+, CD8+, memory, or dextramer-sorted; not recorded which), sampled less than 18 days after the first yellow fever vaccination. The CDR3 coding sequence is TGCGCCAGCAGCTTGGGACTAGCGGGGGGATTCCAAGAGACCCAGTACTTC. Encoded protein: CASSLGLAGGFQETQYF.